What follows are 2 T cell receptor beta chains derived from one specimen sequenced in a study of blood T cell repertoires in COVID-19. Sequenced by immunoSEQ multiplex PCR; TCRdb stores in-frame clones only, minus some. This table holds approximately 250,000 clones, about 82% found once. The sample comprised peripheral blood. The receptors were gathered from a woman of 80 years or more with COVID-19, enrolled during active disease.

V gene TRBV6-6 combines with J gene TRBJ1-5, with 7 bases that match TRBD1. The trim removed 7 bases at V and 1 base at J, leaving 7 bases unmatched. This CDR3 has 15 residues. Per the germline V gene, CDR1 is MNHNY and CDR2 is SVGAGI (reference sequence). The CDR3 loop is CASNLGTASNQPQHF. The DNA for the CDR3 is TGTGCCAGCAACCTAGGGACAGCAAGCAATCAGCCCCAGCATTTT.

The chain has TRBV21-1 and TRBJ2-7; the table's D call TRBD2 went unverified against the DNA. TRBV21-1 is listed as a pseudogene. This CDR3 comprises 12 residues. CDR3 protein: CASSSPKYEQYV. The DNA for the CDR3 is TGTGCCAGCAGCAGCCCTAAGTACGAGCAGTACGTC.